The T cell receptor (beta chain) described here comes from a study of cytomegalovirus exposure and HLA in healthy donors (dated by TCRdb to the late 2010s). A note on the overall study: A later analysis indicated that the 110 or so validation repertoires were generated on the platform also employed for the 650 to 850 repertoires of the first cohort. The study aimed to test whether cataloging public T cell receptors could reveal signatures of past pathogen exposure. A separate validation cohort of approximately 120 different subjects was used in addition to the roughly 620-subject first cohort. To predict cytomegalovirus infection status, the study brought together high-throughput TCR immunosequencing, statistical association of individual TCRs with disease status, and machine learning.

The germline ends are 16 bases apart after V is trimmed by 2 bases and J by 0 bases. The germline V gene gives CDR1 as SQVTM and CDR2 as ANQGSEA. The cysteine opens and the phenylalanine closes a CDR3 of 16 amino acids. This entry keeps only the CDR3 DNA: 48 bases, framed from base 1. The library was obtained by the immunoSEQ multiplex PCR assay. The study's own analysis went as follows. A statistical classification framework was built for diagnosing cytomegalovirus status from the catalog of TCR beta chain sequences. In its TCRdb copy, this immuneACCESS table keeps in-frame sequences only and misses some clones. Where compared with another copy, unresolved V genes explain less than half of these, and the others have no known cause. For V, J and clone size, that table is used; D and trimming come from the DNA. This sample holds about 160,000 clones; roughly 96% were observed only once. Jointly, the top ten make up roughly 1% of the sample.

Overall results and qualifications from the work: While some public TCRs were present in many individuals, most TCR sequences turned up only very rarely across donors. All 120 or so repertoires were used to score co-occurrence in the validation cohort in a later analysis, because that analysis had no HLA typing for the cohort. In vitro tests confirmed that a few of the cytomegalovirus-associated TCR beta chains recognize cytomegalovirus antigens. The authors suggested that the approach could potentially be extended to other disease states and immunological phenotypes. The study gave a list of 150 to 200 TCR beta chains associated with cytomegalovirus. A later analysis found that TCRs clustered in the first cohort also tended to co-occur in the 100 to 150 validation repertoires, with 94% of cluster scores above 0. In both the original and validation cohorts, the classifier was reported to diagnose cytomegalovirus status with high specificity and sensitivity.

A word on this clone: What this receptor recognizes is not known. No much larger clone exists at a distance of one base, and base qualities are not known.

The donors belonged to the validation cohort of about 130 subjects, which was separate from the roughly 670-subject first cohort. This sequence was found in a woman aged 18 to 35 in good health and CMV-seronegative. This chain is built from TRBV29-1 and TRBJ1-1, with the D gene uncertain. Sequencing was performed on PBMCs. The CDR3 corresponds to CSVEQQWQALNTEAFF. The nucleotides read TGCAGCGTTGAACAACAATGGCAGGCTTTGAACACTGAAGCTTTCTTT.